The rows below give T cell receptor beta chains drawn from one sample of a study of T cell responses to AZD1222 COVID-19 vaccine. The repertoire was sequenced with immunoSEQ multiplex PCR; TCRdb's copy has only in-frame clones and lacks some. This sample carries about 170,000 clones, 75% to 90% of them seen once, and the ten largest clones take around 4.5%. Sequences were derived from peripheral blood, sampled 28 days after the second dose of the MenACWY control vaccine. All receptors come from an adult who received the MenACWY meningococcal vaccine as a control. Both conserved end residues are part of each CDR3. The order of the fields is CDR3 protein, CDR3 DNA, clone size, V gene, D gene, J gene. The D gene is left open where the match is weak. Where a row states a size, it is once, few, many or the class of an expanded clone; other rows omit it.

cdr3_aa: CATSARGLAGNYNEQFF
cdr3_nt: TGTGCCACCAGTGCCCGGGGACTAGCGGGGAACTACAATGAGCAGTTCTTC
clone_size: NA
v_call: TRBV24-1
d_call: TRBD2
j_call: TRBJ2-1

cdr3_aa: CATSAAGQADYGYTF
cdr3_nt: TGTGCCACCAGTGCCGCGGGACAGGCAGACTATGGCTACACCTTC
clone_size: NA
v_call: TRBV24-1
d_call: TRBD1
j_call: TRBJ1-2

cdr3_aa: CASSLSLAGRRNEQFF
cdr3_nt: TGTGCCAGCAGCTTAAGTCTAGCGGGACGTCGGAATGAGCAGTTCTTC
clone_size: once
v_call: TRBV7-3
d_call: TRBD2
j_call: TRBJ2-1

cdr3_aa: CASSLGGTGELFF
cdr3_nt: TGTGCCAGCAGCTTAGGCGGGACCGGGGAGCTGTTTTTT
clone_size: NA
v_call: TRBV7-9
d_call: NA
j_call: TRBJ2-2

cdr3_aa: CASSLYGSPLHF
cdr3_nt: TGTGCCAGCAGCTTATACGGTTCACCCCTCCACTTT
clone_size: NA
v_call: TRBV7-2
d_call: NA
j_call: TRBJ1-6

cdr3_aa: CAWDPGQGSYEQYF
cdr3_nt: TGTGCCTGGGATCCGGGACAGGGGTCCTACGAGCAGTACTTC
clone_size: NA
v_call: TRBV30
d_call: TRBD1
j_call: TRBJ2-7

cdr3_aa: CSVDGVGRETQYF
cdr3_nt: TGCAGCGTTGACGGGGTGGGTCGAGAGACCCAGTACTTC
clone_size: NA
v_call: TRBV29-1
d_call: NA
j_call: TRBJ2-5

cdr3_aa: CASSEVEAGVEKLFF
cdr3_nt: TGTGCCAGCAGTGAAGTGGAAGCGGGGGTTGAAAAACTGTTTTTT
clone_size: NA
v_call: TRBV2
d_call: NA
j_call: TRBJ1-4

cdr3_aa: CASSLALGGGSPLHF
cdr3_nt: TGTGCCAGCAGCTTAGCTCTGGGAGGAGGATCACCCCTCCACTTT
clone_size: NA
v_call: TRBV11-2
d_call: NA
j_call: TRBJ1-6

cdr3_aa: CASSSNLAPVTQYF
cdr3_nt: TGTGCCAGCAGCTCCAACCTAGCTCCGGTGACCCAGTACTTC
clone_size: NA
v_call: TRBV5-6
d_call: NA
j_call: TRBJ2-5

cdr3_aa: CASSYIPAPINYGYTF
cdr3_nt: TGTGCCAGCAGTTACATCCCGGCCCCGATCAACTATGGCTACACCTTC
clone_size: once
v_call: TRBV6-2/TRBV6-3
d_call: NA
j_call: TRBJ1-2

cdr3_aa: CASSQSKPGGNQPQHF
cdr3_nt: TGTGCCAGCAGCCAGTCGAAACCCGGGGGGAATCAGCCCCAGCATTTT
clone_size: NA
v_call: TRBV3-1/TRBV3-2
d_call: NA
j_call: TRBJ1-5

cdr3_aa: CASTRQGDYGYTF
cdr3_nt: TGTGCCAGCACCCGACAGGGTGACTATGGCTACACCTTC
clone_size: NA
v_call: TRBV25-1
d_call: TRBD1
j_call: TRBJ1-2

cdr3_aa: CASSLGRRNEKLFF
cdr3_nt: TGTGCCAGCAGTTTGGGACGACGGAATGAAAAACTGTTTTTT
clone_size: NA
v_call: TRBV6-5
d_call: NA
j_call: TRBJ1-4

cdr3_aa: CATSDPSGTGSEKLFF
cdr3_nt: TGTGCCACCAGTGATCCCTCCGGGACAGGGAGTGAAAAACTGTTTTTT
clone_size: NA
v_call: TRBV24-1
d_call: TRBD1
j_call: TRBJ1-4

cdr3_aa: CASSYQGGLAKNIQYF
cdr3_nt: TGTGCCAGCAGTTATCAGGGAGGACTAGCCAAAAACATTCAGTACTTC
clone_size: once
v_call: TRBV6-2/TRBV6-3
d_call: NA
j_call: TRBJ2-4

cdr3_aa: CASSQDGKYEQYF
cdr3_nt: TGTGCCAGCTCACAGGACGGAAAGTACGAGCAGTACTTC
clone_size: once
v_call: TRBV18
d_call: NA
j_call: TRBJ2-7

cdr3_aa: CSASDNEQYF
cdr3_nt: TGCAGTGCTTCAGACAACGAGCAGTACTTC
clone_size: NA
v_call: TRBV20-1
d_call: NA
j_call: TRBJ2-7

cdr3_aa: CASRNPSGSVHEQFF
cdr3_nt: TGTGCCAGCCGAAACCCTAGCGGGAGCGTCCATGAGCAGTTCTTC
clone_size: NA
v_call: TRBV5-4
d_call: TRBD2
j_call: TRBJ2-1